These T cell receptor beta chains were read from a single sample in a study of regulatory T cells in long-lasting Graves disease. A single record per CDR3 protein comes from TCRdb applying MiXCR to the multiplex PCR reads. The data hold hundreds of thousands of distinct CDR3 sequences, with around 16% observed a single time. The sample was peripheral blood mononuclear cells (PBMCs), taken at new diagnosis, from a patient treated with antithyroid drugs. These receptors came from a female donor with Graves disease. Each CDR3 is given with its conserved first and last residue. The order of the fields is V gene, D gene, J gene, clone size, CDR3 DNA, CDR3 protein. D genes are given only for firm matches. Clone size, where shown, is once, few, many, or a class for clones that have expanded.

v_gene: TRBV2; d_gene: .; j_gene: TRBJ2-1; abundance: .; CDR3nt: TGTGCCAGCCAACACAGGGACTACAATGAGCAGTTCTTC; CDR3aa: CASQHRDYNEQFF
v_gene: TRBV12-3/TRBV12-4; d_gene: TRBD1; j_gene: TRBJ2-7; abundance: many; CDR3nt: TGTGCCAGCAGTATGCGGACAGGGGGGTCCTACGAGCAGTACTTC; CDR3aa: CASSMRTGGSYEQYF
v_gene: TRBV30; d_gene: .; j_gene: TRBJ2-5; abundance: few; CDR3nt: TGTGCCTGGAGCTTAGGGGGGTGGAAGACCCAGTACTTC; CDR3aa: CAWSLGGWKTQYF
v_gene: TRBV6-1; d_gene: .; j_gene: TRBJ1-1; abundance: many; CDR3nt: TGTGCCAGCAGCAACAGGTGGGGGAGCGGGGTATCCACTGAAGCTTTCTTT; CDR3aa: CASSNRWGSGVSTEAFF
v_gene: TRBV27; d_gene: TRBD2; j_gene: TRBJ2-3; abundance: .; CDR3nt: TGTGCCAGCAGTTGGACTAGCGGGAGCGCAGATACGCAGTATTTT; CDR3aa: CASSWTSGSADTQYF
v_gene: TRBV4-1; d_gene: .; j_gene: TRBJ1-1; abundance: .; CDR3nt: TGCGCCAGCAGCCAAGTTTCAGGGGCTCCCCCCGAAGCTTTCTTT; CDR3aa: CASSQVSGAPPEAFF
v_gene: TRBV9; d_gene: TRBD2; j_gene: TRBJ2-1; abundance: .; CDR3nt: TGTGCCAGCGGCGGGGGACCGACGAGCTCCTACAATGAGCAGTTCTTC; CDR3aa: CASGGGPTSSYNEQFF
v_gene: TRBV3-1; d_gene: .; j_gene: TRBJ2-2; abundance: many; CDR3nt: TGTGCCAGCAGCCCAACCGCTGGGGGCCCCGGGGAGCTGTTTTTT; CDR3aa: CASSPTAGGPGELFF
v_gene: TRBV19; d_gene: .; j_gene: TRBJ1-5; abundance: few; CDR3nt: TGTGCCAGTAGTAGGGGGACGGAACTCAATCAGCCCCAGCATTTT; CDR3aa: CASSRGTELNQPQHF
v_gene: TRBV9; d_gene: TRBD1; j_gene: TRBJ2-1; abundance: .; CDR3nt: TGTGCCAGCAGCGCTACAGGGGGAGACTACAATGAGCAGTTCTTC; CDR3aa: CASSATGGDYNEQFF
v_gene: TRBV7-9; d_gene: .; j_gene: TRBJ2-7; abundance: many; CDR3nt: TGTGCCAGCAGCTTAGCGAGTGGCGAGCAGTACTTC; CDR3aa: CASSLASGEQYF
v_gene: TRBV20-1; d_gene: TRBD1; j_gene: TRBJ1-5; abundance: few; CDR3nt: TGCAGTGCTAGCATCAGGGGGAGGGGCCGCAATCAGCCCCAGCATTTT; CDR3aa: CSASIRGRGRNQPQHF
v_gene: TRBV5-1; d_gene: TRBD1; j_gene: TRBJ1-4; abundance: many; CDR3nt: TGCGCCAGCAGCTTCAACACAGGGGGAAGGGGTGAAAAACTGTTTTTT; CDR3aa: CASSFNTGGRGEKLFF
v_gene: TRBV10-2; d_gene: TRBD2; j_gene: TRBJ2-3; abundance: .; CDR3nt: TGCGCCATCTTAGCGGGGGGCAAACCCACCACAGATACGCAGTATTTT; CDR3aa: CAILAGGKPTTDTQYF
v_gene: TRBV9; d_gene: .; j_gene: TRBJ1-2; abundance: .; CDR3nt: TGTGCCAGCAGCCTCCGCTTGGACAGTGGCTACACCTTC; CDR3aa: CASSLRLDSGYTF
v_gene: TRBV7-9; d_gene: TRBD2; j_gene: TRBJ2-3; abundance: .; CDR3nt: TGTGCCGGCGTCTTCGGGAGGACGGGGGATACGCAGTATTTT; CDR3aa: CAGVFGRTGDTQYF
v_gene: TRBV20-1; d_gene: .; j_gene: TRBJ2-5; abundance: few; CDR3nt: TGCAGTGCTAGGGCGGGAAGCCAAGAGACCCAGTACTTC; CDR3aa: CSARAGSQETQYF
v_gene: TRBV19; d_gene: TRBD1; j_gene: TRBJ1-3; abundance: .; CDR3nt: TGTGCCAGTAGTGTCAGGGGGCCTGGAAACACCATATATTTT; CDR3aa: CASSVRGPGNTIYF
v_gene: TRBV5-1; d_gene: .; j_gene: TRBJ2-3; abundance: .; CDR3nt: TGCGCCAGCAGCGAAAGGGGGGGTCCAGATACGCAGTATTTT; CDR3aa: CASSERGGPDTQYF
v_gene: TRBV20-1; d_gene: .; j_gene: TRBJ2-2; abundance: .; CDR3nt: TGCAGTGCTAGAGAAGCAGGGGCGGCGAACACCGGGGAGCTGTTTTTT; CDR3aa: CSAREAGAANTGELFF
v_gene: TRBV6-1; d_gene: TRBD2; j_gene: TRBJ2-1; abundance: many; CDR3nt: TGTGCCAGCAGTAGGATACCGGTGACTAGCGGTAATTCCTACAATGAGCAGTTCTTC; CDR3aa: CASSRIPVTSGNSYNEQFF
v_gene: TRBV4-1; d_gene: TRBD1; j_gene: TRBJ2-5; abundance: many; CDR3nt: TGCGCCAGCAGCCAAGATCTAGGGGACAGGCCGACCCAGTACTTC; CDR3aa: CASSQDLGDRPTQYF
v_gene: TRBV3-1; d_gene: TRBD1; j_gene: TRBJ1-2; abundance: many; CDR3nt: TGTGCCAGCAGCCCGGGGACAGGGGATGGCTACACCTTC; CDR3aa: CASSPGTGDGYTF
v_gene: TRBV29-1; d_gene: TRBD2; j_gene: TRBJ2-3; abundance: .; CDR3nt: TGCAGCGTTGTAGCGGGAGGGGCAGATACGCAGTATTTT; CDR3aa: CSVVAGGADTQYF
v_gene: TRBV20-1; d_gene: .; j_gene: TRBJ1-2; abundance: .; CDR3nt: TGCAGTGCTAGAGTTCCTTCTGGGCCCTATGGCTACACCTTC; CDR3aa: CSARVPSGPYGYTF
v_gene: TRBV2; d_gene: TRBD1; j_gene: TRBJ2-6; abundance: few; CDR3nt: TGTGCCAGCAGGACAAGGGGACAGGGGGCCCATTCGGGCGGGGCCAACGTCCTGACTTTC; CDR3aa: CASRTRGQGAHSGGANVLTF
v_gene: TRBV6-2/TRBV6-3; d_gene: .; j_gene: TRBJ2-1; abundance: many; CDR3nt: TGTGCCAGCAACCACGGAGGGAAGTCGTTCTTC; CDR3aa: CASNHGGKSFF
v_gene: TRBV7-9; d_gene: .; j_gene: TRBJ2-4; abundance: many; CDR3nt: TGTGCCAGCAGCTTAGTTGTTACGGCTGGAGACATTCAGTACTTC; CDR3aa: CASSLVVTAGDIQYF
v_gene: TRBV6-1; d_gene: TRBD1; j_gene: TRBJ1-2; abundance: many; CDR3nt: TGTGCCACCCACCGGGACAGGGGGCGGGTAGGCTATGGCTACACCTTC; CDR3aa: CATHRDRGRVGYGYTF
v_gene: TRBV6-1; d_gene: TRBD2; j_gene: TRBJ2-6; abundance: .; CDR3nt: TGTGCCAGCAGTCCCCGGACTAGCGGGGGCTCTGGGGCCAACGTCCTGACTTTC; CDR3aa: CASSPRTSGGSGANVLTF
v_gene: TRBV7-9; d_gene: .; j_gene: TRBJ1-1; abundance: many; CDR3nt: TGTGCCAGCAGCTTAATCGACAGCAAGGAGGCTTTCTTT; CDR3aa: CASSLIDSKEAFF
v_gene: TRBV4-1; d_gene: .; j_gene: TRBJ2-2; abundance: .; CDR3nt: TGCGCCAGCAGCCAAGAAGGGGGAGGGGCCGGGGAGCTGTTTTTT; CDR3aa: CASSQEGGGAGELFF
v_gene: TRBV24-1; d_gene: TRBD2; j_gene: TRBJ2-5; abundance: .; CDR3nt: TGTGCCACCAGTGATTTGCAGACTAGCGCAAACCAAGAGACCCAGTACTTC; CDR3aa: CATSDLQTSANQETQYF
v_gene: TRBV7-2; d_gene: TRBD1; j_gene: TRBJ1-5; abundance: many; CDR3nt: TGTGCCAGCAGCTTAATGCAGGGGGCTGTGCAGCCCCAGCATTTT; CDR3aa: CASSLMQGAVQPQHF
v_gene: TRBV20-1; d_gene: .; j_gene: TRBJ2-5; abundance: many; CDR3nt: TGCAGTGCTAGAGATTACTTACGGCCACAAGAGACCCAGTACTTC; CDR3aa: CSARDYLRPQETQYF
v_gene: TRBV28; d_gene: .; j_gene: TRBJ2-2; abundance: many; CDR3nt: TGTGCCAGCAGGAGAAGGGGGGCGAACACCGGGGAGCTGTTTTTT; CDR3aa: CASRRRGANTGELFF
v_gene: TRBV5-1; d_gene: .; j_gene: TRBJ2-5; abundance: few; CDR3nt: TGCGCCAGCAGCTTGGGACACGGGATGGAGACCCAGTACTTC; CDR3aa: CASSLGHGMETQYF
v_gene: TRBV9; d_gene: TRBD2; j_gene: TRBJ2-1; abundance: many; CDR3nt: TGTGCCAGCAGCGAAACCGGGACTAGCGGGAGGAATGAGCAGTTCTTC; CDR3aa: CASSETGTSGRNEQFF
v_gene: TRBV20-1; d_gene: TRBD1; j_gene: TRBJ1-2; abundance: few; CDR3nt: TGCAGTGCTTCTGGGACAGACGGCTATGGCTACACCTTC; CDR3aa: CSASGTDGYGYTF
v_gene: TRBV29-1; d_gene: .; j_gene: TRBJ2-2; abundance: .; CDR3nt: TGCAGCGGTGAGGACGGGAACACCGGGGAGCTGTTTTTT; CDR3aa: CSGEDGNTGELFF
v_gene: TRBV9; d_gene: TRBD1; j_gene: TRBJ2-5; abundance: many; CDR3nt: TGTGCCAGCAGCGACCCGTTAAAGGGGGCGGGTGAGACCCAGTACTTC; CDR3aa: CASSDPLKGAGETQYF
v_gene: TRBV10-3; d_gene: .; j_gene: TRBJ2-1; abundance: many; CDR3nt: TGTGCCATCAGAGGAGGGATCAGCTCCTACAATGAGCAGTTCTTC; CDR3aa: CAIRGGISSYNEQFF
v_gene: TRBV20-1; d_gene: TRBD1; j_gene: TRBJ1-2; abundance: many; CDR3nt: TGCAGTGCTAGAGACGACAGGGGCGTGATCTATGGCTACACCTTC; CDR3aa: CSARDDRGVIYGYTF
v_gene: TRBV28; d_gene: TRBD1; j_gene: TRBJ2-2; abundance: .; CDR3nt: TGTGCCAGCAGTTTATCACAGGGGCTGGGGGACACCGGGGAGCTGTTTTTT; CDR3aa: CASSLSQGLGDTGELFF
v_gene: TRBV9; d_gene: .; j_gene: TRBJ1-4; abundance: many; CDR3nt: TGTGCCAGCAGCGTAGAGGGCAGGGGAGATGAAAAACTGTTTTTT; CDR3aa: CASSVEGRGDEKLFF
v_gene: TRBV27; d_gene: TRBD1; j_gene: TRBJ2-3; abundance: many; CDR3nt: TGTGCCAGCACCCCGGACAGGGGTAGGGCAGATACGCAGTATTTT; CDR3aa: CASTPDRGRADTQYF
v_gene: TRBV7-9; d_gene: TRBD2; j_gene: TRBJ2-5; abundance: .; CDR3nt: TGTGCCAGCAGCCCCAGCGGGAGTGAGACCCAGTACTTC; CDR3aa: CASSPSGSETQYF
v_gene: TRBV5-1; d_gene: .; j_gene: TRBJ2-1; abundance: .; CDR3nt: TGCGCCAGCAGGGGGGCCGGTGGTGTCGGGTATGATTCCTACAATGAGCAGTTCTTC; CDR3aa: CASRGAGGVGYDSYNEQFF
v_gene: TRBV29-1; d_gene: .; j_gene: TRBJ2-7; abundance: few; CDR3nt: TGCAGCGGTGACGACGGGTACGAGCAGTACTTC; CDR3aa: CSGDDGYEQYF
v_gene: TRBV19; d_gene: .; j_gene: TRBJ1-2; abundance: .; CDR3nt: TGTGCCAGTAATAGTATGGAGGGGAGTTATGGCTACACCTTC; CDR3aa: CASNSMEGSYGYTF
v_gene: TRBV9; d_gene: TRBD1; j_gene: TRBJ2-3; abundance: .; CDR3nt: TGTGCCAGCAGCGCGGACAGGGGGCAAGATACGCAGTATTTT; CDR3aa: CASSADRGQDTQYF
v_gene: TRBV12-3/TRBV12-4; d_gene: TRBD2; j_gene: TRBJ2-7; abundance: .; CDR3nt: TGTGCCAGCACCCTGGGAGGGCAGGTCGAGCAGTACTTC; CDR3aa: CASTLGGQVEQYF
v_gene: TRBV28; d_gene: .; j_gene: TRBJ1-3; abundance: few; CDR3nt: TGTGCCAGCAGTTTAGGACAGCCAGGGCGAAACACCATATATTTT; CDR3aa: CASSLGQPGRNTIYF
v_gene: TRBV5-1; d_gene: .; j_gene: TRBJ1-1; abundance: many; CDR3nt: TGCGCCAGCAAGGAGATGCCGGGAGCGAACACTGAAGCTTTCTTT; CDR3aa: CASKEMPGANTEAFF
v_gene: TRBV7-9; d_gene: TRBD2; j_gene: TRBJ2-7; abundance: few; CDR3nt: TGTGCCAGCAGCTCATCTAGCGGGACTTACGAGCAGTACTTC; CDR3aa: CASSSSSGTYEQYF
v_gene: TRBV7-9; d_gene: TRBD1; j_gene: TRBJ2-6; abundance: .; CDR3nt: TGTGCCAGCAGCCGCTTTAGGACAGGGGTCTCTGGGGCCAACGTCCTGACTTTC; CDR3aa: CASSRFRTGVSGANVLTF
v_gene: TRBV5-1; d_gene: .; j_gene: TRBJ1-3; abundance: many; CDR3nt: TGCGCCAGCAGCTTGCGCGCGGCAGCCGAGGCCACCATATATTTT; CDR3aa: CASSLRAAAEATIYF